This TCR beta chain was sequenced in a study of T-cell reconstitution after alpha-beta-depleted transplantation in children. Regarding the study as a whole: T-cell numbers and diversity one year post-transplant derived largely from freshly generated T cells. After transplant, high TCRbeta diversity at day 60 in some patients arose from surviving recipient T cells and thymic progenitors.

Library preparation (for TCRbeta) was performed with unique molecular identifiers. TCRdb used MiXCR to reprocess the PCR reads, holding one entry per CDR3 protein. There are 110,000 or so distinct CDR3 sequences in the sample; 5% to 8% occur only once, and roughly 25% lies in the top ten. This clonotype was detected once. Its antigen is unidentified. CDR1 and CDR2 from the germline V gene are SGHDT and YYEEEE. The V gene lost 7 bases and the J gene lost 9 bases, with 17 bases spanning the gap. The CDR3 consists of 13 residues. The sequence was collected from a male patient aged 2-10 years who had a stem cell transplant for acute lymphoblastic leukemia, so the T cells may come from the graft donor. The sequencing here drew on PBMCs, mostly from graft donor cells, taken 360 days after TCRalphabeta/CD19-depleted stem cell transplant. This sequence joins TRBV5-6 and TRBJ2-1; D could derive from TRBD1 or TRBD2 (5 bases each). This CDR3 is CASGPGLRGEQFF. The CDR3 bases are TGTGCCAGCGGCCCCGGTCTGAGGGGTGAGCAGTTCTTC.